A single sample gave rise to the 13 T cell receptor beta chains below, sequenced in a study of metastatic and nonmetastatic thyroid tumors. Treatment of any kind had been given to no patient before thyroid surgery. TCRdb reanalyzed the PCR reads with MiXCR. Of tens of thousands of clones in the sample, under 15% were seen once. Sequencing input: tumor tissue. These receptors were obtained from a female donor with papillary thyroid cancer or a benign thyroid nodule (not recorded which). Some clones in this sample may be carry-over from other donors' samples.

This clone was counted ten times or more. The rearrangement joins TRBV20-1 to TRBJ2-1, with 8 bases matching TRBD1. Germline loops: CDR1 DFQATT, CDR2 SNEGSKA (reference sequence). The CDR3 covers 13 residues. V shed 3 bases, J shed 7 bases, and the junction held 5 bases outside the gene matches. For the CDR3, the DNA is TGCAGTGCTAGCCAGGGGGCTGGGAATGAGCAGTTCTTC. Protein: CSASQGAGNEQFF.

This clone was observed many times. DNA for the CDR3: TGTGCCAGCAGCCGACCCGGGACCCAGGGAGGCTACACCTTC. Protein: CASSRPGTQGGYTF. This sequence joins TRBV7-2 and TRBJ1-2; D perhaps matches TRBD1 (5 bases). The CDR3 totals 14 residues. Germline CDR1 is SGHTA and CDR2 is FQGNSA. V lost 5 bases to trimming and J lost 8 bases, with 18 bases between them.

This clone is a singleton in its sample. The chain's CDR3 is CASSLGGIGETQYF. As DNA, the CDR3 is TGTGCCAGCAGCTTGGGCGGGATAGGGGAGACCCAGTACTTC. V usage is TRBV5-6 and J usage is TRBJ2-5; the D gene is possibly TRBD2 (6 bases). V lost 0 bases and J 5 bases, leaving 11 bases between the germline ends. The CDR3 is made up of 14 amino acids. The germline gives CDR1 SGHDT, CDR2 YYEEEE. Complete variable domain (other parts from reference TRBV5-6 and TRBJ2-5): DAGVTQSPTHLIKTRGQQVTLRCSPKSGHDTVSWYQQALGQGPQFIFQYYEEEERQRGNFPDRFSGHQFPNYSSELNVNALLLGDSALYLCASSLGGIGETQYFGPGTRLLVL.

This clone was observed at least ten times. The chain links TRBV11-2 to TRBJ2-1; D ambiguous. The CDR3 is 12 amino acids. Trimming took off 5 bases at V and 5 bases at J, with 7 bases between the two ends. CDR1 and CDR2 from the germline V gene are SGHAT and FQNNGV. The CDR3 spells CASSLPNNEQFF. The DNA of the CDR3 is TGTGCCAGCAGCCTGCCCAACAATGAGCAGTTCTTC.

Details on this clone: Its ends do not fully match the called genes, so a read error is possible. V gene TRBV9 combines with J gene TRBJ2-3; the D call may be TRBD1 or TRBD2 (6 bases each). The CDR3 has 13 amino acids. CDR1 is SGDLS and CDR2 is YYNGEE in the germline V gene. The CDR3 here is CASSVAGADAQYF. CDR3 nucleotide sequence: TGTGCCAGCAGCGTAGCGGGGGCAGATGCGCAGTATTTT.

This clone appeared many times. The chain is built from TRBV5-1 and TRBJ2-7, with D tentatively TRBD1 (5 bases). Deletions cut 0 bases from V and 3 bases from J, with 13 bases between. In germline, CDR1 is SGHRS, CDR2 YFSETQ. This CDR3 is built from 15 residues. The CDR3 DNA is TGCGCCAGCAGCTTGGGGTCAGGGAAGGACTACGAGCAGTACTTC. Amino acid sequence: CASSLGSGKDYEQYF.

The chain carries TRBV5-4 and TRBJ2-7, with D tentatively TRBD2 (6 bases). CDR1 and CDR2 (germline): SGHNT, YYREEE (reference sequence). Trimming took 0 bases from V and 2 from J, leaving 12 bases between them. The CDR3 has 15 amino acids. The CDR3 DNA follows: TGTGCCAGCAGCTTGGAACTAGCTGCTACCTACGAGCAGTACTTC. It codes for CASSLELAATYEQYF. The full variable domain, completed using reference TRBV5-4 and TRBJ2-7, is ETGVTQSPTHLIKTRGQQVTLRCSSQSGHNTVSWYQQALGQGPQFIFQYYREEENGRGNFPPRFSGLQFPNYSSELNVNALELDDSALYLCASSLELAATYEQYFGPGTRLTVT.

The table lists this clone with many counts. V is TRBV2 and J is TRBJ1-1; 7 nucleotides line up with TRBD1. The V gene's germline CDR1 is SNHLY and CDR2 FYNNEI. V lost 11 bases to trimming and J lost 5 bases; unmatched junction nucleotides: 11. The length of the CDR3 is 13 residues. CDR3 sequence reads: CAQSWDRGTEAFF. DNA for the CDR3: TGTGCCCAAAGTTGGGACAGAGGGACTGAAGCTTTCTTT.

Concerning this clone: Other nucleotide sequences from this sample produce the same CDR3. This sequence joins TRBV12-3 or TRBV12-4 and TRBJ2-2; TRBD2 might be the D (7 bases). V shed 4 bases and J shed 8 bases, with 17 bases lying between them. This CDR3 spans 15 amino acids. The CDR3 spells CASSSPGGWTGELFF. As DNA, the CDR3 is TGTGCCAGCAGTTCACCGGGGGGCTGGACAGGGGAGCTGTTTTTT.

This clone was seen at least ten times. The chain is built from TRBV12-3 or TRBV12-4 and TRBJ1-6; 9 bases line up with TRBD1. The CDR3 is 15 residues long. J lost 7 bases, V lost 2 bases, and 3 bases had no gene match. This CDR3 is CASSLTGGENSPLHF. DNA for the CDR3: TGTGCCAGCAGTTTAACAGGGGGCGAGAATTCACCCCTCCACTTT.

This clone has more than one count but fewer than ten. A read error is possible here, since a much larger clone lies one base away. The rearrangement uses TRBV6-6 and TRBJ2-1; TRBD2 agrees at 7 bases. This CDR3 is built from 12 residues. After removal of 2 bases from V and 14 bases from J, the junction contained 6 bases not matched to a gene. Germline CDR1 and CDR2: MNHNY and SVGAGI (reference sequence). For the CDR3, the DNA is TGTGCCAGCAGTTACGATGGAGCGGGAAAGTTCTTC. It specifies CASSYDGAGKFF.

This clone turned up a few times. This sample includes further DNA sequences coding for the same CDR3. The chain recombines TRBV29-1 with TRBJ1-1; tentative D call: TRBD1 (5 bases). The CDR3 extends over 12 amino acids. Trimming removed 6 bases at V and 5 bases at J, with 13 bases between. Germline CDR1 and CDR2: SQVTM and ANQGSEA. CDR3 protein: CSVGGARTEAFF. The CDR3 nucleotides are TGCAGCGTGGGTGGGGCGAGGACTGAAGCTTTCTTT.

The chain uses TRBV18 and TRBJ1-1, with a weak D call TRBD1 (6 bases). The germline V and J ends were trimmed by 5 bases and 4 bases, with 11 bases remaining between them. Germline CDR1 KGHSH, CDR2 LQKENI. The CDR3 has 13 residues. CDR3 DNA sequence: TGTGCCAGCTCATATAGACAGGCCACTGAAGCTTTCTTT. It is translated as CASSYRQATEAFF.